The TCR beta chain under discussion was sequenced for a study of blood T cell repertoires in COVID-19. Across the whole study: COVID-19 samples collected from the United States, Italy and Spain covered acute and convalescent phases. The analysed material was cDNA or gDNA that came from T cells, B-cell-depleted T cells, or PBMCs.

In the source study's methods: The authors estimated nucleated cell counts from reference gene primer amplification. Generated by immunoSEQ multiplex PCR, the TCRdb table keeps only in-frame clones and is missing some. V, J and clone size derive from that table, while D and trimming were established from the DNA sequence. The table has under 300,000 clones, 65% to 90% seen once. CDR1 SGHDT and CDR2 YYEEEE come from the germline V gene. The CDR3 length is 14 residues. Trimming removed 2 bases from V and 7 bases from J; junction bases left unmatched: 5. This receptor was taken from a woman aged 80 or over with active or convalescent COVID-19. The V gene is TRBV5-6, the J gene TRBJ2-7; TRBD2 matches at 11 bases. The sequencing sample was made of peripheral blood. The CDR3 region has the DNA TGTGCCAGCAGCTTTAGCGGGAGGGCCTGGGAGCAGTACTTC. It is translated as CASSFSGRAWEQYF.